These T cell receptor beta chains were read from a single sample in a study of OX40 agonist ivuxolimab in advanced cancers. Generated by immunoSEQ multiplex PCR, the TCRdb table keeps only in-frame clones and is missing some. The sample lists under 85,000 clones, around 80% occurring once. The material was CD4+ or CD8+ T cells sorted from blood, obtained in a trial of the OX40 agonist ivuxolimab. The receptor set was obtained from an adult with an advanced solid tumor such as melanoma, head and neck, liver or kidney cancer. Each CDR3 is given with its conserved first and last residue. Each record gives: D gene, V gene, J gene, clone size, CDR3 DNA, CDR3 protein. A D gene is named only where the DNA matches it firmly. Expanded clones are given a class, and other clones once, few, many or no size at all.

>TRBD1|TRBV29-1|TRBJ1-1|-
TGCAGCGTCTTACAGGGGGGTAACACTGAAGCTTTCTTT
CSVLQGGNTEAFF
>-|TRBV28|TRBJ2-3|-
TGTGCCAGCAGTCAGGTAGGGGGAACAGATACGCAGTATTTT
CASSQVGGTDTQYF
>-|TRBV19|TRBJ2-1|-
TGTGCCAGTAGTGGTTTGGGGAATCACAATGAGCAGTTCTTC
CASSGLGNHNEQFF
>TRBD2|TRBV4-1|TRBJ2-5|-
TGCGCCAGCAGCCACAGGCTAGCGGGGGGGCCGGGAGAGACCCAGTACTTC
CASSHRLAGGPGETQYF
>-|TRBV5-6|TRBJ2-5|few
TGTGCCAGCAGCAGGGCCTCCCAAGAGACCCAGTACTTC
CASSRASQETQYF
>-|TRBV6-1|TRBJ1-4|medium-sized
TGTGCCAGCAGCCGGGACGTCAATGAAAAACTGTTTTTT
CASSRDVNEKLFF
>-|TRBV4-1|TRBJ1-4|-
TGCGCCAGCAGCCCGGCGCCCGTTGCGGCAGCGGCTAATGAAAAACTGTTTTTT
CASSPAPVAAAANEKLFF
>-|TRBV7-9|TRBJ1-1|-
TGTGCCAGCAGCTTAAGCGGGCTAGCTTTCTTT
CASSLSGLAFF
>-|TRBV7-9|TRBJ1-1|-
TGTGCCAGCAGCTTAGCGGGGTGGAACACTGAAGCTTTCTTT
CASSLAGWNTEAFF
>TRBD2|TRBV29-1|TRBJ2-1|few
TGCAGCGTGGCTGGACTAGCCCTCTCCTACAATGAGCAGTTCTTC
CSVAGLALSYNEQFF
>-|TRBV5-1|TRBJ2-2|-
TGCGCCAGCAGCTTAATCCGGGGAGGCACCGGGGAGCTGTTTTTT
CASSLIRGGTGELFF
>-|TRBV6-5|TRBJ1-4|-
TGTGCCAGCAGTTACGCGAGCGGGGCTAATGAAAAACTGTTTTTT
CASSYASGANEKLFF
>-|TRBV2|TRBJ1-3|once
TGTGCCAGCCACCGCGACAGGTTGAACACCATATATTTT
CASHRDRLNTIYF
>-|TRBV5-6|TRBJ1-1|-
TGTGCCAGCAGCTTGGGATCGTCGGAAAAAGCTTTCTTT
CASSLGSSEKAFF
>TRBD2|TRBV15|TRBJ2-1|-
TGTGCCACCAGCAGAGAACATTCCGGGACTAGCCTCCTCAATGAGCAGTTCTTC
CATSREHSGTSLLNEQFF
>TRBD2|TRBV5-1|TRBJ2-1|once
TGCGCCAGCAGCCACTTAGCGGGGGGCAGTGGGAATGAGCAGTTCTTC
CASSHLAGGSGNEQFF
>-|TRBV5-1|TRBJ2-1|once
TGCGCCAGCAGCTTATTTTCAGGGTCCGTAGGGAACAATGAGCAGTTCTTC
CASSLFSGSVGNNEQFF
>-|TRBV14|TRBJ2-6|-
TGTGCCAGCAGCCAAGAGATCGGGGCCAACGTCCTGACTTTC
CASSQEIGANVLTF
>-|TRBV2|TRBJ2-2|-
TGTGCCAGCAGTGAGATAGGTTCCGGGGAGCTGTTTTTT
CASSEIGSGELFF
>-|TRBV11-2|TRBJ2-7|-
TGTGCCAGCAGCTTAGACAGGGGTGGCGAGCAGTACTTC
CASSLDRGGEQYF
>TRBD2|TRBV9|TRBJ2-7|once
TGTGCCAGCAGCGTAGGGGGGACTAGCGGATTCTACGAGCAGTACTTC
CASSVGGTSGFYEQYF
>-|TRBV7-2|TRBJ1-1|once
TGTGCCAGCAGCTTATTGGGCCAGGGTTACGGTGAAGCTTTCTTT
CASSLLGQGYGEAFF
>-|TRBV9|TRBJ1-1|-
TGTGCCAGCAGCGTAGTTGGGGAGAACACTGAAGCTTTCTTT
CASSVVGENTEAFF
>TRBD2|TRBV5-1|TRBJ2-7|-
TGCGCCAGCAGAAGCGGGAGAACGTCCTACGAGCAGTACTTC
CASRSGRTSYEQYF
>TRBD2|TRBV5-1|TRBJ2-3|-
TGCGCCAGCAGCTTGGTTGCTTGGGGAGCGGGGCCGGAGGATACGCAGTATTTT
CASSLVAWGAGPEDTQYF
>-|TRBV10-1|TRBJ1-5|few
TGCGCCAGCAGCCCTACAGGGACTCAGCCCCAGCATTTT
CASSPTGTQPQHF
>-|TRBV6-1|TRBJ2-2|once
TGTGCCAGCAGTGAAGCACAGGGGCGGGGGACCGGGGAGCTGTTTTTT
CASSEAQGRGTGELFF
>TRBD2|TRBV5-1|TRBJ2-3|-
TGCGCCAGCAGCCGGCGGGAGGGCTGGGCAGATACGCAGTATTTT
CASSRREGWADTQYF
>-|TRBV4-2|TRBJ1-1|-
TGTGCCAGCAGCCAAGCCGTGACAGTCTTGAACACTGAAGCTTTCTTT
CASSQAVTVLNTEAFF